This entry is about one TCR beta chain. The target antigen is unknown. V was clipped by 3 bases and J by 6 bases; unmatched bases: 12. From germline, CDR1 is SGHVS and CDR2 FNYEAQ. The length of the CDR3 is 17 residues. Clones were read by immunoSEQ multiplex PCR, and TCRdb kept only the in-frame ones, dropping some. The sample has some 83,000 clones; 94% are singletons. This specimen comes from a study of cytomegalovirus exposure and HLA in healthy donors. On the study more broadly: A later analysis reported the 90 to 150 validation repertoires used the same platform as the approximately 660 first-cohort repertoires.

General study results and limits: The study flagged approximately 180 TCR beta chains as cytomegalovirus-associated. First-cohort TCR clusters tended to co-occur in the approximately 110 validation repertoires, a later analysis found. In vitro confirmation showed three CMV-associated chains to be CMV antigen specific.

Sample: PBMCs. The rearrangement uses TRBV7-6 and TRBJ2-1; TRBD2 aligns across 9 bases. The origin of this receptor is a young woman in good health and CMV-seropositive. As DNA, the CDR3 is TGTGCCAGCAGCTTTTTCCCCACCGGACTAGCGACCAATGAGCAGTTCTTC. Translated, it gives CASSFFPTGLATNEQFF.